The present T cell receptor (beta chain) was sequenced within a study of cytomegalovirus exposure and HLA in healthy donors. Of note for this clone: Its antigen is undetermined.

An approximately 130-subject validation cohort, separate from the 666-subject first cohort, supplied the donors. Sequencing used immunoSEQ multiplex PCR; TCRdb keeps in-frame clones, though not all of them. This table has tens of thousands of clones, approximately 96% appearing once. The V gene end was trimmed by 5 bases and the J gene end by 6 bases; junction bases not matched to a gene: 2. Looked up from germline, CDR1 is SGHTA and CDR2 is FQGNSA. This CDR3 region has 14 residues. The study, taken as a whole, reports: According to reports, the classifier identified cytomegalovirus status with high specificity and sensitivity. Rare TCR sequences predominated, though certain public TCRs were found in many donors. A list of 164 TCR beta chains associated with cytomegalovirus was given.

Sequenced material: PBMCs. The receptor's source is a woman aged 18-35 years in good health and CMV-seropositive. The chain combines TRBV7-2 with TRBJ2-1; 12 bases are a match to TRBD2. The CDR3 coding sequence is TGTGCCAGCAGCCGGACTAGCGGGACCAATGAGCAGTTCTTC. It yields the protein CASSRTSGTNEQFF.